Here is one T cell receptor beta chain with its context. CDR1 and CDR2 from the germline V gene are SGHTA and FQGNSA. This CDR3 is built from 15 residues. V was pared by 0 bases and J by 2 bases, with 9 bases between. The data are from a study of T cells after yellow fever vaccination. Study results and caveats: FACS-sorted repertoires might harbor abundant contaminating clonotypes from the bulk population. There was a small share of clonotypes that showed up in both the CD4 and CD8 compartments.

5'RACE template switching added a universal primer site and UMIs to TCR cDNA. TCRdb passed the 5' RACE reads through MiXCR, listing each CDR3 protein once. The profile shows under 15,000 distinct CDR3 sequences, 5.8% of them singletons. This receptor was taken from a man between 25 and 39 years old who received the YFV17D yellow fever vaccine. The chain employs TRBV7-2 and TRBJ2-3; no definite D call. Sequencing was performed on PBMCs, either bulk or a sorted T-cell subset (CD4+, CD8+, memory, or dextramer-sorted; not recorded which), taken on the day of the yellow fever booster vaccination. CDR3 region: CASSLAPIHTDTQYF. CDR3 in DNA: TGTGCCAGCAGCTTAGCACCCATCCACACAGATACGCAGTATTTT.